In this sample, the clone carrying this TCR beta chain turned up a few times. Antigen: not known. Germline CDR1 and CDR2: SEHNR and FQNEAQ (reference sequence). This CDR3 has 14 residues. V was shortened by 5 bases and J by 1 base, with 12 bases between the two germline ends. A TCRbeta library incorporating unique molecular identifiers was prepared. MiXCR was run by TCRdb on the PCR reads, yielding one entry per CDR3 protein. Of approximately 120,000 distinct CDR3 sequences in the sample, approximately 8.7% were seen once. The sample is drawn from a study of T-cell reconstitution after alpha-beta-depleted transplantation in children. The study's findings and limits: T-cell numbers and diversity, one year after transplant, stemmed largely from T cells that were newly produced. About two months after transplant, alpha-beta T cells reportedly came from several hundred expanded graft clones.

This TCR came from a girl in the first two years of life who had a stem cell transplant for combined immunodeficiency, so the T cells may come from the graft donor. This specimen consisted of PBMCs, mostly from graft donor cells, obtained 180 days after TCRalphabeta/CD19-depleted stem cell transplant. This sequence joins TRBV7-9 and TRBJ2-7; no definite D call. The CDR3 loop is CASSRLGGSYEQYF. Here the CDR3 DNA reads TGTGCCAGCAGCCGCCTGGGCGGTTCCTACGAGCAGTACTTC.